A selection of T cell receptor beta chains follows, all from one sample in a study of shared T cell receptors in the human thymus. Sequencing used immunoSEQ multiplex PCR; TCRdb keeps in-frame clones, though not all of them. Of 500,000 to 550,000 clones in the sample, around three quarters are singletons; the top ten hold 0.013%. The sample was also reused in another study, on human thymus T cells.

Sequencing was done on a sample of thymocytes. These receptors were obtained from a boy under two years old with a congenital heart defect. The CDR3 runs from the conserved cysteine through the conserved F or W. A D gene is named only where the DNA matches it firmly. A clone size is listed for some rows: how often the clone was seen (once, few, many), or a class if it is expanded.

V: TRBV28
D: -
J: TRBJ1-2
size: few
CDR3: CASSLSRQLYGYTF
DNA: TGTGCCAGCAGTTTATCCCGACAGCTCTATGGCTACACCTTC

V: TRBV5-6
D: TRBD1
J: TRBJ1-5
size: -
CDR3: CASSLGQGTQQGPQHF
DNA: TGTGCCAGCAGCTTGGGACAGGGAACCCAACAGGGGCCCCAGCATTTT

V: TRBV4-1
D: TRBD1
J: TRBJ1-1
size: -
CDR3: CASSQPKRRDRGTEAFF
DNA: TGCGCCAGCAGCCAACCCAAGAGGAGGGACAGAGGAACTGAAGCTTTCTTT

V: TRBV4-2
D: -
J: TRBJ2-5
size: few
CDR3: CASRQGPGGEETQYF
DNA: TGTGCCAGCAGGCAGGGTCCGGGCGGGGAGGAGACCCAGTACTTC

V: TRBV5-1
D: TRBD1
J: TRBJ1-1
size: -
CDR3: CASSIEHRGGNTEAFF
DNA: TGCGCCAGCAGCATAGAGCACAGGGGAGGGAACACTGAAGCTTTCTTT

V: TRBV5-4
D: -
J: TRBJ1-2
size: -
CDR3: CASSSTMVNYGYTF
DNA: TGTGCCAGCAGCTCTACGATGGTGAACTATGGCTACACCTTC

V: TRBV5-6
D: -
J: TRBJ2-1
size: -
CDR3: CASSLAGGSRPREFF
DNA: TGTGCCAGCAGCTTGGCAGGTGGGAGTAGGCCCCGGGAGTTCTTC

V: TRBV4-3
D: -
J: TRBJ1-3
size: -
CDR3: CASSQDREGSGNTIYF
DNA: TGCGCCAGCAGCCAAGATCGCGAGGGCTCTGGAAACACCATATATTTT

V: TRBV4-3
D: TRBD2
J: TRBJ2-1
size: -
CDR3: CASSQPDTPGGSGDEQFF
DNA: TGCGCCAGCAGCCAACCTGATACCCCTGGCGGGAGTGGGGATGAGCAGTTCTTC

V: TRBV10-3
D: -
J: TRBJ2-7
size: -
CDR3: CAISGSYYEQYF
DNA: TGTGCCATCAGTGGTAGCTACTACGAGCAGTACTTC

V: TRBV9
D: TRBD2
J: TRBJ2-7
size: few
CDR3: CASSATSGVSYEQYF
DNA: TGTGCCAGCAGCGCCACTAGCGGGGTTTCCTACGAGCAGTACTTC

V: TRBV7-2
D: TRBD1
J: TRBJ1-3
size: -
CDR3: CASSADRVGNTIYF
DNA: TGTGCCAGCAGCGCCGACAGGGTCGGAAACACCATATATTTT